The T cell receptor beta chain under discussion was sequenced for a study of T cell responses to AZD1222 COVID-19 vaccine. Using immunoSEQ multiplex PCR, the repertoire was profiled, and TCRdb retains in-frame clones only, with some absent. The sample lists around 190,000 clones; roughly 90% were seen once. Trimming cost V 4 bases and J 4 bases, with 13 bases left between them. Germline CDR1 is PRHDT and CDR2 is FYEKMQ (reference sequence). CDR3 size: 14 residues. This clone was picked up one time. This sample comprised peripheral blood, obtained 28 days after the second AZD1222 dose. This clonotype was sampled from an adult who received the AZD1222 COVID-19 vaccine. V gene TRBV13 combines with J gene TRBJ1-1; no firm D call. CDR3 in amino acids: CASSSRSTVTEAFF. DNA of the CDR3: TGTGCCAGCAGCTCCCGGTCCACAGTCACTGAAGCTTTCTTT.